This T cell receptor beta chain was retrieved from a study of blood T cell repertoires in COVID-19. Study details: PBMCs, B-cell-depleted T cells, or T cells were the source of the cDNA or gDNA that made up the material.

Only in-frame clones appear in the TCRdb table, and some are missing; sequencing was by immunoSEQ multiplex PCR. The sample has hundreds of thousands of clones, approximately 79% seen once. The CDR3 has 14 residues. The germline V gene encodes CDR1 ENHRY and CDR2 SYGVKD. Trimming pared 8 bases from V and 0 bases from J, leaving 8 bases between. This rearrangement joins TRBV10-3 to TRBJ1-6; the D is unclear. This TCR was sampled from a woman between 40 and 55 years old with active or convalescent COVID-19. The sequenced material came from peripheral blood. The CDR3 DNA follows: TGTGCCATCGGCAGAAGCTCCTATAATTCACCCCTCCACTTT. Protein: CAIGRSSYNSPLHF.